This entry lists 21 T cell receptor beta chains sequenced from one sample in a study of coeliac disease. This table comes from immunoSEQ multiplex PCR, and its TCRdb copy is limited to in-frame clones, with some not included. The data hold some 3,200 clones, with 50% to 75% observed a single time. Sequencing input: intraepithelial lymphocytes from the gut. The receptors originated from a woman in her forties.

The chain joins TRBV6-5 to TRBJ1-2, with D perhaps TRBD1 (5 bases). In germline, CDR1 is MNHEY, CDR2 SVGAGI. Trimming stripped 8 bases from V and 4 bases from J, with 17 bases between. The CDR3 loop spans 14 amino acids. CDR3 region: CASRLGVGIYGYTF. CDR3 bases: TGTGCCAGCCGACTAGGGGTAGGGATCTATGGCTACACCTTC.

The CDR3 DNA is TGTGCCAGCAGTACAGGGGACACCGGGGAGCTGTTTTTT. It encodes CASSTGDTGELFF. This chain connects TRBV27 to TRBJ2-2, with 7 positions matching TRBD1. Germline assignment: CDR1 MNHEY and CDR2 SMNVEV (reference sequence). CDR3 length equals 13 residues. V lost 5 bases and J lost 3; bases outside the gene matches: 0.

This clone was counted a single time. The rearrangement uses TRBV13 and TRBJ2-7; 9 bases agree with TRBD2. The CDR3 extends over 16 amino acids. V lost 4 bases and J lost 1; bases outside the gene matches: 8. Germline-derived CDR1 and CDR2 are PRHDT and FYEKMQ (reference sequence). CDR3 nucleotides: TGTGCCAGCAGCTCCACCCTCGCGGGAGGGTCCTACGAGCAGTACTTC. It encodes CASSSTLAGGSYEQYF.

The chain employs TRBV9 and TRBJ2-5; 9 bases line up with TRBD1. Germline CDR1 is SGDLS and CDR2 is YYNGEE. The CDR3 extends over 14 amino acids. The trim removed 4 bases at V and 11 bases at J, leaving 12 bases unmatched. CDR3 nucleotide sequence: TGTGCCAGCAGCCTCCGGGACAGGGAAGGGAAGCAGTACTTC. Translation gives CASSLRDREGKQYF.

In DNA, the CDR3 is TGTGCCAGCAGTGGGACAGGGCTCGAGCAGTACTTC. Encoded protein: CASSGTGLEQYF. The rearrangement uses TRBV2 and TRBJ2-5, with TRBD1 matching 8 bases. The J call may be faulty, since TRBJ2-7 better matches the DNA end. Per germline, CDR1 SNHLY and CDR2 FYNNEI. The CDR3 has 12 residues.

This clone was counted a single time. The J gene is TRBJ2-6, the V gene TRBV27, with D possibly being TRBD2 (5 bases). The CDR3 is made up of 14 amino acids. V was trimmed by 5 bases and J by 1 base, leaving 6 bases between them. From germline, CDR1 is MNHEY and CDR2 SMNVEV (reference sequence). CDR3 in DNA: TGTGCCAGCAGTAGCGGATCTGGGGCCAACGTCCTGACTTTC. Translation: CASSSGSGANVLTF.

The chain uses TRBV7-8 and TRBJ1-1; 9 bases map to TRBD1. CDR3 size: 15 residues. Germline values: CDR1 SGHVS, CDR2 FQNEAQ. Trimming removed 5 bases from V and 5 bases from J; junction bases left unmatched: 9. The chain's CDR3 is CASSIYRGPGTEAFF. DNA for the CDR3: TGTGCCAGCAGCATATACAGGGGGCCGGGTACTGAAGCTTTCTTT.

The CDR3 nucleotides are TGCGCCAGCAGCTTTCTCCGGGGTAGCGGGGAGCTGTTTTTT. Its translation: CASSFLRGSGELFF. This chain joins TRBV5-1 and TRBJ2-2, with D maybe TRBD2 (5 bases). Germline V gene sequence: CDR1 SGHRS, CDR2 YFSETQ. Trimming pared 2 bases from V and 7 bases from J, leaving 12 bases between. This CDR3 region has 14 residues.

As to this clone: At one boundary the junction diverges from the germline segment, which might be a read error. The chain carries TRBV7-7 and TRBJ1-5; TRBD1 might be the D (5 bases). The V gene's germline CDR1 is SSHAT and CDR2 FNYEAQ (reference sequence). The CDR3 consists of 14 residues. CDR3 amino acids: CASSQTASNQPQHF. The CDR3 region has the DNA TGTGCTAGCAGCCAGACAGCCAGCAATCAGCCCCAGCATTTT.

In its sample, this clone was seen a few times. V is TRBV5-1 and J is TRBJ1-1, with no clear D. The CDR3 has 13 amino acids. In germline, CDR1 is SGHRS, CDR2 YFSETQ. V was cut by 0 bases and J by 3 bases, with 6 bases left in between. The CDR3 nucleotides read TGCGCCAGCAGCTTGGCCCCGGACACTGAAGCTTTCTTT. Amino acids: CASSLAPDTEAFF.

This rearrangement joins TRBV29-1 to TRBJ2-3; perhaps TRBD2 as D (6 bases). The V gene's germline CDR1 is SQVTM and CDR2 ANQGSEA. The CDR3 is 12 amino acids. Trimming removed 3 bases at V and 6 bases at J, with 10 bases between. The CDR3 DNA sequence: TGCAGCGTTGATCGGACTAAGGATACGCAGTATTTT. This codes for CSVDRTKDTQYF.

The V call is TRBV7-2, the J call TRBJ1-1; D call uncertain. Germline assignment: CDR1 SGHTA and CDR2 FQGNSA. This CDR3 has 13 amino acids. The V gene lost 5 bases and the J gene lost 0 bases, with 7 bases spanning the gap. The CDR3 DNA reads as TGTGCCAGCAGCCAGGAATTGAACACTGAAGCTTTCTTT. It codes for CASSQELNTEAFF.

V and J are TRBV7-9 and TRBJ1-3; no reliable D call. There are 14 residues in the CDR3. The ends were cut back, 1 base at V and 5 bases at J, with 9 bases in the middle. The germline V gene has CDR1 SEHNR and CDR2 FQNEAQ (reference sequence). The CDR3 spells CASSLDRSRNTIYF. In DNA form, the CDR3 reads TGTGCCAGCAGCTTAGATCGGAGCCGAAACACCATATATTTT.

The chain uses TRBV23-1 and TRBJ2-7; 10 nucleotides agree with TRBD2. TRBV23-1 is assigned to the ORF class and has an uncertain function. CDR3 length: 16 residues. V shed 2 bases, J shed 7 bases, and the junction held 11 bases outside the gene matches. For the CDR3, the DNA is TGCGCCAGCAGTCAACGGACTAGCGGCCCCGGGGGGGAGCAGTACTTC. This translates into CASSQRTSGPGGEQYF.

The chain recombines TRBV6-6 with TRBJ2-1; D is possibly TRBD1 (6 bases). Trimming stripped 6 bases from V and 6 bases from J, with 12 bases between. The germline V gene has CDR1 MNHNY and CDR2 SVGAGI (reference sequence). The CDR3 loop spans 13 amino acids. CDR3 sequence: CASRPGHPNEQFF. The DNA of the CDR3 is TGTGCCAGCAGACCGGGACATCCCAATGAGCAGTTCTTC.

In this sample, this clone turned up once. This chain connects TRBV2 to TRBJ2-3; no clear D. V dropped 7 bases and J dropped 3 bases, with 11 bases sitting between them. The CDR3 is 13 residues long. Germline CDR1 is SNHLY and CDR2 is FYNNEI. The CDR3 region has the DNA TGTGCCAGCATCTATTTCGAGACAGATACGCAGTATTTT. This codes for CASIYFETDTQYF.

The chain is built from TRBV7-6 and TRBJ2-6, with D possibly matching TRBD2 (5 bases). Germline CDR1 and CDR2: SGHVS and FNYEAQ. The CDR3 totals 14 residues. V shed 5 bases and J shed 4 bases, with 9 bases lying between them. For the CDR3, the DNA is TGTGCCAGCAGCCCCCGGAGGGGGGCCAACGTCCTGACTTTC. Its protein is CASSPRRGANVLTF.

The chain recombines TRBV4-1 with TRBJ2-1; the D gene is possibly TRBD1 (6 bases). The germline CDR1 and CDR2 sequences are MGHRA and YSYEKL. The V gene lost 6 bases and the J gene lost 0 bases, with 9 bases spanning the gap. The CDR3 spans 14 residues. CDR3 in DNA: TGCGCCAGCAGACAGGGACCCTCCTACAATGAGCAGTTCTTC. Translated, it gives CASRQGPSYNEQFF.

The gene calls are TRBV28 and TRBJ2-1; 7 nucleotides line up with TRBD1. With V trimmed by 3 bases and J by 12 bases, 5 bases remained unmatched. CDR1 MDHEN and CDR2 SYDVKM come from the germline V gene. This CDR3 has 12 residues. The CDR3 is CASSFIQGWQFF. As DNA, the CDR3 is TGTGCCAGCAGTTTCATACAGGGGTGGCAGTTCTTC. The whole variable domain, remainder taken from reference TRBV28 and TRBJ2-1, is DVKVTQSSRYLVKRTGEKVFLECVQDMDHENMFWYRQDPGLGLRLIYFSYDVKMKEKGDIPEGYSVSREKKERFSLILESASTNQTSMYLCASSFIQGWQFFGPGTRLTVL.

V and J are TRBV11-1 and TRBJ2-2; TRBD2 aligns across 9 bases. The CDR3 has 14 residues. After removal of 5 bases from V and 7 bases from J, the junction contained 5 bases not matched to a gene. CDR1 SGHAT and CDR2 FQDESV come from the germline V gene (reference sequence). The CDR3, as DNA: TGTGCCAGCAGCCCTCGACTAGCGGTCGGGGAGCTGTTTTTT. Its protein product is CASSPRLAVGELFF.

This chain connects TRBV5-6 to TRBJ1-2; D uncertain. The CDR3 extends over 15 amino acids. The V gene's germline CDR1 is SGHDT and CDR2 YYEEEE. Trimming cost V 1 base and J 3 bases, with 13 bases left between them. The CDR3 DNA sequence: TGTGCCAGCAGCTTGAGAGGATTTAGCGACTATGGCTACACCTTC. It encodes CASSLRGFSDYGYTF.